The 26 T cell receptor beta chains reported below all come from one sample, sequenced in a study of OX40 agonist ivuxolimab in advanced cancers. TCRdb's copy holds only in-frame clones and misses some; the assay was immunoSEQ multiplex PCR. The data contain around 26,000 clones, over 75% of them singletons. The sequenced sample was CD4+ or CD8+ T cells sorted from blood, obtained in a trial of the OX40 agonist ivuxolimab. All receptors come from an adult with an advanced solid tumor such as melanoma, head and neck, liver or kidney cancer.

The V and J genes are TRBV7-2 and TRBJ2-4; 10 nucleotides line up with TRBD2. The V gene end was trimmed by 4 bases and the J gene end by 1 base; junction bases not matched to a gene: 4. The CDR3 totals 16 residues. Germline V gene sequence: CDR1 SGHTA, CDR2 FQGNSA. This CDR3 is CASSYSGGLAKNIQYF. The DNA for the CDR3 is TGTGCCAGCAGCTATAGCGGGGGGTTGGCCAAAAACATTCAGTACTTC.

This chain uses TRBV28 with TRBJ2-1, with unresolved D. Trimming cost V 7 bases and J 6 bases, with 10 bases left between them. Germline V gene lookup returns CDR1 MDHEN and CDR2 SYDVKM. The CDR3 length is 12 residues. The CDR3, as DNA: TGTGCCAGCAAAGACCCCCGCAATGAGCAGTTCTTC. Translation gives CASKDPRNEQFF.

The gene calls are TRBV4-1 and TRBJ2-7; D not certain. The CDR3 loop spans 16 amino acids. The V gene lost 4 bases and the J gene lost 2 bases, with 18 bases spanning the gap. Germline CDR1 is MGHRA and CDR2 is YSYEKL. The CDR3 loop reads CASSPTQTDPPYEQYF. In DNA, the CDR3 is TGCGCCAGCAGCCCAACGCAGACCGACCCACCCTACGAGCAGTACTTC.

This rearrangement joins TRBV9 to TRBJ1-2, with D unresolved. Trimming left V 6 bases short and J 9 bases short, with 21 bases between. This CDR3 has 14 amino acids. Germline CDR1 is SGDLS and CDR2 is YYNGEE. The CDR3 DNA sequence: TGTGCCAGCACCCGACCCAAGACCGCGTACAGCTACACCTTC. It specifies CASTRPKTAYSYTF.

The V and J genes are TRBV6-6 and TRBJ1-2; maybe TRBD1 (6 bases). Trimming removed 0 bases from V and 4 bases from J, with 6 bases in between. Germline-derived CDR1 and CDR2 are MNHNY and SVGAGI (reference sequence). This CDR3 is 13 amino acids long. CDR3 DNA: TGTGCCAGCAGTTACTCGGACAGCTATGGCTACACCTTC. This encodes CASSYSDSYGYTF.

CDR3 amino acids: CSVATSGGIYEQYF. In DNA form, the CDR3 reads TGCAGCGTGGCGACTAGCGGGGGTATTTACGAGCAGTACTTC. V and J are TRBV29-1 and TRBJ2-7; TRBD2 matches 12 bases. Losses at the gene ends were 6 bases for V and 4 bases for J; bases not matched to a gene: 7. The CDR3 spans 14 residues. CDR1 is SQVTM and CDR2 is ANQGSEA in the germline V gene.

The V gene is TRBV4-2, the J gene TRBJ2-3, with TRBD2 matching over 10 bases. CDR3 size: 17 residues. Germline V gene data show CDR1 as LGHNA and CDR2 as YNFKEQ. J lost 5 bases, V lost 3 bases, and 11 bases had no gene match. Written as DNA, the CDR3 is TGTGCCAGCAGCCAGAGTCCGGGACTAGCGTTAGAAGATACGCAGTATTTT. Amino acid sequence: CASSQSPGLALEDTQYF.

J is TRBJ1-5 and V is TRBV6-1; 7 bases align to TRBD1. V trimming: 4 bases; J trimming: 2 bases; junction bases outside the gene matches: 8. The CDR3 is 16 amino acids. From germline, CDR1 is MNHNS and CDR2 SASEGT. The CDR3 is CASSADRALGNQPQHF. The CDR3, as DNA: TGTGCCAGCAGTGCTGACAGGGCCCTGGGCAATCAGCCCCAGCATTTT.

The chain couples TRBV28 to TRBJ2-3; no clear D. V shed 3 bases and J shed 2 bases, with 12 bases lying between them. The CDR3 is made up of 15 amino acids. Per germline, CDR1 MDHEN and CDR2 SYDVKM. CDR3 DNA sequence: TGTGCCAGCAGTTTGTCCAGCCAGTACACAGATACGCAGTATTTT. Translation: CASSLSSQYTDTQYF.

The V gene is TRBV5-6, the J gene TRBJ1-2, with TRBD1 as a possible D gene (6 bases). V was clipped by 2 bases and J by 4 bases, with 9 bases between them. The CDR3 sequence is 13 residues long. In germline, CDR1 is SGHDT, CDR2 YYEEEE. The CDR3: CASSFGGGYGYTF. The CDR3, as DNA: TGTGCCAGCAGCTTCGGAGGGGGCTATGGCTACACCTTC.

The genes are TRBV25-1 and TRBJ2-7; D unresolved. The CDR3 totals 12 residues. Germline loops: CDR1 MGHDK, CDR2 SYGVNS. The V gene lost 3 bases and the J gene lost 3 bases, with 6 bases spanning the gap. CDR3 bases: TGTGCCAGCAGTGACAGTGTCTACGAGCAGTACTTC. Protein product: CASSDSVYEQYF.

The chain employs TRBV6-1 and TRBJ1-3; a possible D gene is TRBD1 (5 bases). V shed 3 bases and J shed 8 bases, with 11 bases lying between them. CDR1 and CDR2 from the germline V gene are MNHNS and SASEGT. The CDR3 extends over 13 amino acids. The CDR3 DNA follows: TGTGCCAGCAGTGACCGAATCAGGGACACCATATATTTT. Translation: CASSDRIRDTIYF.

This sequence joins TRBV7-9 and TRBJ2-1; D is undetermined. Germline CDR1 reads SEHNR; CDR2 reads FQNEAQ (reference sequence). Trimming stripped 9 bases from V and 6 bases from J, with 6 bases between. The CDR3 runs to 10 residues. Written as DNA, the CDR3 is TGTGCCAGTATGACCAATGAGCAGTTCTTC. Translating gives CASMTNEQFF.

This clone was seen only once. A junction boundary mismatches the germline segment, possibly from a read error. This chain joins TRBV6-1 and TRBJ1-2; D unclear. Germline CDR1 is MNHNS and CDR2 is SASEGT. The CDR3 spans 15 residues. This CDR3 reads CASIERPWQIYGYTF. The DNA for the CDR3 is TGTGCCAGCATTGAAAGGCCCTGGCAGATCTATGGCTACACCTTC.

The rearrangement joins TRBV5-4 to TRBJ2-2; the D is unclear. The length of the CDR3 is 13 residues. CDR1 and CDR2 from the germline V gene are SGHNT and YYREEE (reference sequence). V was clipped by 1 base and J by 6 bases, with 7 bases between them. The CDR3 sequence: CASSLPPAGELFF. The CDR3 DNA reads TGTGCCAGCAGCTTGCCCCCCGCCGGGGAGCTGTTTTTT.

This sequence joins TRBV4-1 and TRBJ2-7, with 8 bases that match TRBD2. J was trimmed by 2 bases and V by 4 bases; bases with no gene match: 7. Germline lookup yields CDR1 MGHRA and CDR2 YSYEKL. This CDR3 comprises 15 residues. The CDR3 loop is CASSPGLVGTYEQYF. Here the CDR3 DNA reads TGCGCCAGCAGCCCGGGACTAGTTGGTACCTACGAGCAGTACTTC.

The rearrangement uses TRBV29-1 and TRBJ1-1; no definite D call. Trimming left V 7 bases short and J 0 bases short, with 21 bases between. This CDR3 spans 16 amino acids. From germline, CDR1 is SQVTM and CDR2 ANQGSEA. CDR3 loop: CSANPGFSRMNTEAFF. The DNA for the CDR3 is TGCAGCGCAAACCCAGGTTTTAGCCGGATGAACACTGAAGCTTTCTTT.

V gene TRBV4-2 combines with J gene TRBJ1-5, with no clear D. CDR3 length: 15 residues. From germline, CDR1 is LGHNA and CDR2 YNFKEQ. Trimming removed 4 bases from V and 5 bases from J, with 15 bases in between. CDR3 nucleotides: TGTGCCAGCAGCCCGACGGACGGCTCGTATCAGCCCCAGCATTTT. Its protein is CASSPTDGSYQPQHF.

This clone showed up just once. The CDR3 loop reads CASSLIGQPQHF. The CDR3 nucleotides are TGTGCCAGCAGCTTAATAGGCCAGCCCCAGCATTTT. The chain is built from TRBV7-9 and TRBJ1-5, with D unresolved. CDR3 length equals 12 residues. Per the germline V gene, CDR1 is SEHNR and CDR2 is FQNEAQ (reference sequence). Trimming shortened V by 2 bases and J by 7 bases, and 6 bases separated the two germline ends.

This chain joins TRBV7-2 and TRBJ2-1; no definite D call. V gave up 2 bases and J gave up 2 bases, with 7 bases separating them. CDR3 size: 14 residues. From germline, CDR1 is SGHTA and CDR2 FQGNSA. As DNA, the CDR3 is TGTGCCAGCAGCTTAAGGCACCCCTACAATGAGCAGTTCTTC. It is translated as CASSLRHPYNEQFF.

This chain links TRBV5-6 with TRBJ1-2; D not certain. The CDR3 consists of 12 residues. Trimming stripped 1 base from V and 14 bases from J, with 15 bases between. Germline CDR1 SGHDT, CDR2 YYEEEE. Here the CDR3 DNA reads TGTGCCAGCAGCTTGAAACTAGCGTATAGGACCTTC. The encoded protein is CASSLKLAYRTF.

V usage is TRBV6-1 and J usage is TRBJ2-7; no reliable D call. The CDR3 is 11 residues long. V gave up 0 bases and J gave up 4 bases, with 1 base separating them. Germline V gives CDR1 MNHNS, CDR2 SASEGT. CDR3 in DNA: TGTGCCAGCAGTGAAGCTTACGAGCAGTACTTC. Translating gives CASSEAYEQYF.

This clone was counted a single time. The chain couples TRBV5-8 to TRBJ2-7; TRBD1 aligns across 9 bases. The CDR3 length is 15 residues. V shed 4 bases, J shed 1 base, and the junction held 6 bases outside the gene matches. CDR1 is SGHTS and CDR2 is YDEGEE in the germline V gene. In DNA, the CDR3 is TGTGCCAGCAGCCCGCTAGGGACAGGGTCCTACGAGCAGTACTTC. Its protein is CASSPLGTGSYEQYF.

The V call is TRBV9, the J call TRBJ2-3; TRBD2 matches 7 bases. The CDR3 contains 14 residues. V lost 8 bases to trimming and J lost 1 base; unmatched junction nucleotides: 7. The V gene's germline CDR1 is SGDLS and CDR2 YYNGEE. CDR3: CASQDRGGTDTQYF. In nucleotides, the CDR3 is TGTGCCAGTCAAGACCGGGGGGGCACAGATACGCAGTATTTT.

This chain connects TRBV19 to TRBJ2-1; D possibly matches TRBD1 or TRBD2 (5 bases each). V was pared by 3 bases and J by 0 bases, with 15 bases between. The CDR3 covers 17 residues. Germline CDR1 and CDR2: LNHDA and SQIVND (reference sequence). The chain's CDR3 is CASSIEGRQSSYNEQFF. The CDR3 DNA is TGTGCCAGTAGTATCGAGGGGCGGCAGAGCTCCTACAATGAGCAGTTCTTC.

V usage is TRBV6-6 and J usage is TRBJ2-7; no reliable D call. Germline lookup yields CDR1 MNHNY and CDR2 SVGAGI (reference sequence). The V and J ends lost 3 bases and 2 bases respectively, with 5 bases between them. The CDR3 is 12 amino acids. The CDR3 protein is CASSYGPYEQYF. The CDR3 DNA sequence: TGTGCCAGCAGTTATGGCCCCTACGAGCAGTACTTC.